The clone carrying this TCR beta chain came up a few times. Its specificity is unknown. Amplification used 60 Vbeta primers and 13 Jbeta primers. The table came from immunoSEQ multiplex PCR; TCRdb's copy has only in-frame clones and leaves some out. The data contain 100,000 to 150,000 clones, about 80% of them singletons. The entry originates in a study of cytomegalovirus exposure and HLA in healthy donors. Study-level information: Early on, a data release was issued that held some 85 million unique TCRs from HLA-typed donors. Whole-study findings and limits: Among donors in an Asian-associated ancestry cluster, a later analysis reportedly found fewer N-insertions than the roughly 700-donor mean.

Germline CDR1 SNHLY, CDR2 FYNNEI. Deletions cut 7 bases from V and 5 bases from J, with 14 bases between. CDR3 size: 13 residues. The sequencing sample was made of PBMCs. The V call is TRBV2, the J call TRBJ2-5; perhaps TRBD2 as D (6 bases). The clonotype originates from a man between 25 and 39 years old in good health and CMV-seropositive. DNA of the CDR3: TGTGCCAGCAACCGGGACTTCGCGGAGACCCAGTACTTC. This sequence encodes CASNRDFAETQYF.